The source of this T cell receptor (beta chain) is a study of T-cell memory formation after mild COVID-19. TCRdb recomputed calls from the 5' RACE reads with MiXCR, one row per CDR3 protein. The sample shows almost 550,000 distinct CDR3 sequences, around 20% of them seen only once. V lost 7 bases, J lost 4 bases, and 16 bases lay in between. This CDR3 has 14 residues. Germline assignment: CDR1 SNHLY and CDR2 FYNNEI. This clonotype has a handful of counts. Its cognate antigen is unknown. Study-wide findings and caveats: The study found balanced CD4/CD8 in clones contracting day 15 to 85 and a CD4+ lean in later expanders. The CD4+ clones that contracted clustered mainly within CM and EM, and the CD8+ clones concentrated in EMRA.

The receptor comes from an adult woman who had mild COVID-19 (a few samples of this study predate the infection). Cell type and time point are not known. The source material was PBMCs or a T cell subset sorted from them (not recorded which). V and J are TRBV2 and TRBJ2-5, with D possibly called TRBD1 or TRBD2 (5 bases each). CDR3 residues: CASTRDQKGETQYF. DNA for the CDR3: TGTGCCAGCACTCGGGACCAAAAGGGAGAGACCCAGTACTTC.